Here is one T cell receptor (beta chain) with its context. With V trimmed by 6 bases and J by 3 bases, 8 bases remained unmatched. Germline assignment: CDR1 SEHNR and CDR2 FQNEAQ (reference sequence). The CDR3 contains 15 residues. Cohorts were determined from participant-reported clinical history. This specimen belongs to a study of blood T cell repertoires in COVID-19. Generated by immunoSEQ multiplex PCR, the TCRdb table keeps only in-frame clones and is missing some. The sample has around 190,000 clones, roughly 86% seen once. The sample taken for sequencing was PBMCs or T cells enriched from blood (not recorded which). The sequence derives from a man aged 40-49 years with acute COVID-19. V is TRBV7-9 and J is TRBJ2-4, with 7 bases identical to TRBD2. Here the CDR3 reads CASRKEGGVKNIQYF. The CDR3 DNA is TGTGCCAGCAGGAAGGAGGGAGGGGTCAAAAACATTCAGTACTTC.